This note documents a single T cell receptor beta chain sequence. Its antigen remains unknown. One end of the junction fails to match germline, which may point to a read error. The data are from a study of T cells after yellow fever vaccination. Study-level points and caveats: The secondary response was weaker but peaked faster, day 5 versus 15. Researchers cautioned that FACS-sorted repertoires could harbor abundant clonotypes contaminating from the bulk population. Subsequent booster samples again held most clones from primary vaccination (roughly 95% CD4, roughly 90% CD8).

A universal primer site and UMIs were added as TCR cDNA was made by 5'RACE template switching. TCRdb passed the 5' RACE reads through MiXCR, listing each CDR3 protein once. The data show about 400,000 distinct CDR3 sequences, around 6.5% seen once. This CDR3 is built from 13 residues. Germline V gene data show CDR1 as MNHEY and CDR2 as SVGEGT. The TCR comes from a man in his thirties or forties who received the YFV17D yellow fever vaccine. The V and J genes are TRBV6-2 or TRBV6-3 and TRBJ2-1; D may be TRBD1 or TRBD2 (6 bases each). The source material was PBMCs, sampled 5 days after the yellow fever booster vaccination. CDR3 DNA sequence: TGTGCCAGCACCCCGGGGGCCTATAATGAGCAGTTCTTC. This gives the protein CASTPGAYNEQFF.